The rows below give T cell receptor beta chains drawn from one sample of a study of blood T cell repertoires in COVID-19. TCRdb's table, derived via immunoSEQ multiplex PCR, lists solely in-frame clones and lacks some. The sample carries about 220,000 clones, under 90% recorded once. The sample comprised peripheral blood. The receptor source for this set is a man aged 30 to 39 with active or convalescent COVID-19. Both conserved end residues are part of each CDR3. The order of the fields is D gene, J gene, clone size, V gene, CDR3 DNA, CDR3 protein. A D gene is named only where the DNA matches it firmly. Some rows mark clone size as missing; the rest say once, few, many or name a class of expanded clone.

.	TRBJ1-5	.	TRBV28	TGTGCCAGCAGTTTAACGACAGACTTCAATCAGCCCCAGCATTTT	CASSLTTDFNQPQHF
TRBD1	TRBJ2-7	.	TRBV7-2	TGTGCCAGCAGCTTAGCTTCCGGACAGGGTCGCGAGCAGTACTTC	CASSLASGQGREQYF
.	TRBJ2-3	.	TRBV30	TGTGCCTGGAAGCGGCCCGGGCCTAGCACAGATACGCAGTATTTT	CAWKRPGPSTDTQYF
.	TRBJ1-5	once	TRBV5-6	TGTGCCAGCAGCTCAGGAAGGGGGGGTCAGCCCCAGCATTTT	CASSSGRGGQPQHF
TRBD1	TRBJ2-4	once	TRBV9	TGTGCCAGCAGCGGGCTGGGACAGGGGGAAGGCATTCAGTACTTC	CASSGLGQGEGIQYF
.	TRBJ1-5	.	TRBV28	TGTGCCAGCAGTTTGCAGGGGCATCAGCCCCAGCATTTT	CASSLQGHQPQHF
TRBD1	TRBJ1-5	.	TRBV6-6	TGTGCCAGCAGCCCCGGGACAGGGAATCAGCCCCAGCATTTT	CASSPGTGNQPQHF
.	TRBJ1-6	.	TRBV30	TGTGCCTGGAGTCTCCGGGGAGCGTTTTCACCCCTCCACTTT	CAWSLRGAFSPLHF
.	TRBJ1-1	.	TRBV2	TGTGCCAGCATGGGGGGGAAGAACACTGAAGCTTTCTTT	CASMGGKNTEAFF
TRBD2	TRBJ2-1	.	TRBV2	TGTGCCAGCAGTGTAGGGACTAGTACGGATGAGCAGTTCTTC	CASSVGTSTDEQFF
.	TRBJ1-3	.	TRBV28	TGTGCCATCTCCGCCGGGGGGACTGCTGGAAACACCATATATTTT	CAISAGGTAGNTIYF
.	TRBJ1-2	.	TRBV28	TGTGCCAGCAGCCGGGAGAGAATTAACTATGGCTACACCTTC	CASSRERINYGYTF
TRBD1	TRBJ2-7	.	TRBV6-2/TRBV6-3	TGTGCCAGCAGTTACTCAACAGGGGGCCTCTCCTACGAGCAGTACTTC	CASSYSTGGLSYEQYF
TRBD1	TRBJ1-5	.	TRBV6-1	TGTGCCAGCAGCGAAGGGGGCGAGACGCCCCAGCATTTT	CASSEGGETPQHF
TRBD2	TRBJ2-3	.	TRBV7-6	TGTGCCAGCAACCCCGGCGCAGCGGGAGGGCCAGATACGCAGTATTTT	CASNPGAAGGPDTQYF
.	TRBJ1-2	.	TRBV7-2	TGTGCCAGCAGCTTAGGGCCAGCTAACTATGGCTACACCTTC	CASSLGPANYGYTF
TRBD1	TRBJ2-7	.	TRBV7-9	TGTGCCAGCAGCATGGGACAGGGGGCTTACGAGCAGTACTTC	CASSMGQGAYEQYF
.	TRBJ2-1	.	TRBV4-3	TGCGCCAGCAGCCAAGAAATCAGGTACAATGAGCAGTTCTTC	CASSQEIRYNEQFF
.	TRBJ1-4	.	TRBV3-1/TRBV3-2	TGTGCCAGCAGCCAAGATGCGGGGACTAATGAAAAACTGTTTTTT	CASSQDAGTNEKLFF
.	TRBJ1-1	.	TRBV19	TGTGCCAGTAGTAAGCGGGAGAACACTGAAGCTTTCTTT	CASSKRENTEAFF
TRBD1	TRBJ2-1	.	TRBV9	TGTGCCAGCAGCGCCCTTGACAGGGGTCAGCAGTTCTTC	CASSALDRGQQFF
TRBD1	TRBJ2-3	once	TRBV6-5	TGTGCCAGCAGCCCGGGACAGGCAAGAGATACGCAGTATTTT	CASSPGQARDTQYF
.	TRBJ2-7	.	TRBV3-1/TRBV3-2	TGTGCCAGCAGCCAATCCTCCGAGCAGTACTTC	CASSQSSEQYF
TRBD1	TRBJ1-2	once	TRBV7-9	TGTGCCAGCAGCACTAGCTCAGGGACAGTGAACTATGGCTACACCTTC	CASSTSSGTVNYGYTF
TRBD2	TRBJ2-1	.	TRBV28	TGTGCCAGCAGTGTCACTAGCGCTCCCCCTTACAATGAGCAGTTCTTC	CASSVTSAPPYNEQFF
.	TRBJ1-2	once	TRBV24-1	TGTGCCACCAGTGACTACAGCTATGGCTACACCTTC	CATSDYSYGYTF
.	TRBJ1-5	.	TRBV7-9	TGTGCCAGCAACCCAACATCGTCCCAGCATTTT	CASNPTSSQHF
TRBD1	TRBJ1-5	.	TRBV27	TGTGCCAGCAGGGAACTCGGGACAGGGTTTCAGCCCCAGCATTTT	CASRELGTGFQPQHF
.	TRBJ1-5	.	TRBV6-5	TGTGCCAGCAGTTTATGGGGGGATGGCCAGCCCCAGCATTTT	CASSLWGDGQPQHF
.	TRBJ1-3	.	TRBV30	TGTGCCTGGAGTCCCCCGGGAGTCTCTGGAAACACCATATATTTT	CAWSPPGVSGNTIYF
.	TRBJ2-1	.	TRBV24-1	TGTGCCACCAGCGAGGAGGGTATGAGCTACAATGAGCAGTTCTTC	CATSEEGMSYNEQFF
.	TRBJ2-7	once	TRBV6-5	TGTGCCAGCAGTTACCTAAATGAGTACGAGCAGTACTTC	CASSYLNEYEQYF
.	TRBJ2-1	.	TRBV9	TGTGCCAGCAGCCCCCGGCGGGATGGAGTCAGTGAGCAGTTCTTC	CASSPRRDGVSEQFF
TRBD1	TRBJ1-1	.	TRBV2	TGTGCCAGCAGTGGAGACAGGGTAGTAACTGAAGCTTTCTTT	CASSGDRVVTEAFF
TRBD2	TRBJ2-7	.	TRBV19	TGTGCCAGTAGTACTCGACTAGCGGGACCCTACGAGCAGTACTTC	CASSTRLAGPYEQYF
TRBD2	TRBJ2-2	once	TRBV6-5	TGTGCCAGCACCCGGGACTACACCTACACCGGGGAGCTGTTTTTT	CASTRDYTYTGELFF
.	TRBJ1-2	once	TRBV11-2	TGTGCCAGCAGCTTATTTGCTCAGAGGAGTCCCTCCCAGGGCTACACCTTC	CASSLFAQRSPSQGYTF
TRBD1	TRBJ2-3	.	TRBV7-3	TGTGCCAGCAGCTTGGGGACAGCCCGAAGCACAGATACGCAGTATTTT	CASSLGTARSTDTQYF
.	TRBJ2-7	.	TRBV18	TGTGCCAGCTCACCAGGGGACAACGAGCAGTACTTC	CASSPGDNEQYF
TRBD2	TRBJ2-7	.	TRBV2	TGTGCCAGCAGTGAAGTCCAGCGGGGGGGCTACGAGCAGTACTTC	CASSEVQRGGYEQYF
.	TRBJ2-3	.	TRBV9	TGTGCCAGCAGCCCACGCGGGGGCGGGGCGGGGACAGATACGCAGTATTTT	CASSPRGGGAGTDTQYF
TRBD1	TRBJ1-2	.	TRBV7-3	TGTGCCAGCAGCTTATGGACAGGGGAAGGCTACACCTTC	CASSLWTGEGYTF
TRBD2	TRBJ2-1	.	TRBV6-6	TGTGCCAGCAGCCGAACTAGCGGGAGAGGGTCCTACAATGAGCAGTTCTTC	CASSRTSGRGSYNEQFF
.	TRBJ2-4	once	TRBV7-2	TGTGCCAGCAAGCCAACAGGGATCCAAAACATTCAGTACTTC	CASKPTGIQNIQYF
TRBD1	TRBJ1-1	.	TRBV27	TGTGCCAGCAGTTTATTAGGGTTGGGACAGGGAGAGACTGAAGCTTTCTTT	CASSLLGLGQGETEAFF
.	TRBJ2-7	.	TRBV12-3/TRBV12-4	TGTGCCAGCAGTTTGGGCTCCCACGAGCAGTACTTC	CASSLGSHEQYF
TRBD2	TRBJ2-3	.	TRBV15	TGTGCCACCAGCAGAGATGCGGGAGGTGGCACAGATACGCAGTATTTT	CATSRDAGGGTDTQYF
.	TRBJ2-7	.	TRBV4-3	TGCGCCAGCAGCCAAGTGTGGGCGAGCTCCTACGAGCAGTACTTC	CASSQVWASSYEQYF
TRBD2	TRBJ2-2	.	TRBV20-1	TGCAGTGCTAGTGGACTAGCAGATGGGTTCGGGGAGCTGTTTTTT	CSASGLADGFGELFF
.	TRBJ2-7	.	TRBV7-9	TGTGCCAGCAGCTTAGCGGAATCAGGACAAGAGCAGTACTTC	CASSLAESGQEQYF
.	TRBJ2-2	.	TRBV21-1	TGTGCCAGCAGCAGCGGGGACGGGTCGGGGACCGGGGAGCTGTTTTTT	CASSSGDGSGTGELFF
TRBD2	TRBJ2-1	.	TRBV4-3	TGCGCCAGCAGCCACCGGCCGGGTTTTAGGACTAGTGTATTCGGTGAGCAGTTCTTC	CASSHRPGFRTSVFGEQFF
TRBD1	TRBJ1-2	.	TRBV10-1	TGCGCCAGCAGTAGTCTCTTGATATTACGACAGGGGTATGAGAGGGTCTATGGCTACACCTTC	CASSSLLILRQGYERVYGYTF
.	TRBJ2-7	.	TRBV30	TGTGCCTGCCGCGGTTCCTACGAGCAGTACTTC	CACRGSYEQYF
TRBD2	TRBJ2-7	once	TRBV11-2	TGTGCCAGCAGCGTGGGGGGGATATCCTACGAGCAGTACTTC	CASSVGGISYEQYF
.	TRBJ1-5	.	TRBV4-1	TGCGCCAGCAGCCAAGAGGCTAATCAGCCCCAGCATTTT	CASSQEANQPQHF
.	TRBJ1-2	.	TRBV19	TGTGCCAGAAGGGAGGGGTTTGGTGGCTACACCTTC	CARREGFGGYTF
.	TRBJ1-2	.	TRBV9	TGTGCCAGCAGCGTAGGATACCGGAGTGGCGGCTACACCTTC	CASSVGYRSGGYTF
TRBD2	TRBJ2-7	.	TRBV3-1/TRBV3-2	TGTGCCAGCAGTGCAACTAGCGGGAGGGTCTACGAGCAGTACTTC	CASSATSGRVYEQYF